Detailed here is one T cell receptor beta chain. These data belong to a study of blood T cell repertoires in COVID-19. Whole-study context: Specimens from acute and convalescent COVID-19 originated in the United States, Italy and Spain.

CDR3 length equals 13 residues. V shed 0 bases and J shed 6 bases, with 8 bases lying between them. The germline CDR1 and CDR2 sequences are MNHEY and SVGAGI. Authors' analysis steps: Estimation of nucleated cell counts relied on the amplification of reference gene primers. Assay used: immunoSEQ multiplex PCR; TCRdb lists only in-frame clones, some missing. The V and J calls and clone size come from that table; D and trimming were worked out from the DNA. The table has approximately 180,000 clones, about 77% seen once; the top ten hold roughly a sixth. Participants, roughly 18 to 100 years old, spanned 24 US areas. Assignment of participants to cohorts was predicated upon participant-reported clinical history.

The chain employs TRBV6-5 and TRBJ1-2, with D unclear. The clonotype was recovered from a woman between 45 and 65 years old with acute COVID-19. Sequenced material: PBMCs or T cells enriched from blood (not recorded which). The CDR3 region is CASSYSSYNGYTF. The CDR3 DNA reads TGTGCCAGCAGTTACTCGTCTTACAATGGCTACACCTTC.